The clone carrying this T cell receptor beta chain came up many times. Its matching antigen is unknown. Individual cDNA molecules each received unique molecular identifiers attached to them. TCRdb reprocessed the 5' RACE reads with MiXCR, giving one entry per CDR3 protein. The sample consists of about 60,000 distinct CDR3 sequences, about 15% of them appearing once. The CDR3 sequence is 13 residues long. In germline, CDR1 is SQVTM, CDR2 ANQGSEA. The V gene lost 6 bases and the J gene lost 5 bases, with 17 bases spanning the gap. The sample originates from a study of early T cells in non-severe SARS-CoV-2 infection. Overall study context: Unpaired chains resulted from sequencing bulk RNA of unsorted whole blood.

Findings and caveats of the study: Matching results from VDJdb favored anti-spike CD8 responses, leaving private and CD4 specificities undetected.

V is TRBV29-1 and J is TRBJ2-7, with a weak D call TRBD1 (5 bases). The starting material was whole blood, obtained at baseline. The TCR originated in an adult who was a healthcare worker with PCR-confirmed SARS-CoV-2 infection or an uninfected control (not recorded which). The CDR3 DNA is TGCAGCGTCCGTCGACAGACATCCCACGAGCAGTACTTC. Its translation is CSVRRQTSHEQYF.